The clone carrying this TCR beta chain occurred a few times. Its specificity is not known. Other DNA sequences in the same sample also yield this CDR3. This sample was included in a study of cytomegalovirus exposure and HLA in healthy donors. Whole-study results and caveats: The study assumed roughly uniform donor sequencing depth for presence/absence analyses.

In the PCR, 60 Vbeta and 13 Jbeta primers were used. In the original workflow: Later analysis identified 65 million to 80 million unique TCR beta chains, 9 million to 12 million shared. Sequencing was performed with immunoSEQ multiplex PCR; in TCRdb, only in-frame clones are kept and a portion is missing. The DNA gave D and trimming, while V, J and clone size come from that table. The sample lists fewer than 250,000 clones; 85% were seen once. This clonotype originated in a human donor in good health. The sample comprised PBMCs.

DNA of the CDR3: TGTGCCAGCAGCCAAGAGACTAGCGGGAGGGTTAATACGCAGTATTTT. Its translation: CASSQETSGRVNTQYF. The chain uses TRBV4-2 and TRBJ2-3; 14 positions agree with TRBD2. Germline CDR1 and CDR2: LGHNA and YNFKEQ. The CDR3 has 16 amino acids. Unmatched junction bases numbered 3, after V lost 0 bases and J lost 7 bases.